The clone carrying this TCR beta chain was counted a few times. The sample belongs to a study of patients and donors after allogeneic stem cell transplantation. One entry per CDR3 protein results from TCRdb running MiXCR on the RT-PCR reads. The table has 150,000 or so distinct CDR3 sequences, more than 20% seen once. This clonotype was obtained from a human donor who was either an allogeneic HSCT recipient or a stem cell or donor lymphocyte infusion donor (not recorded which). It is not recorded whose cells these are; they may come from a transplant donor. Sequencing was performed on blood, either unsorted or a sorted T cell fraction (not recorded which).

The CDR3 reads CASSLGQAMNEQFF. CDR3 sequence (DNA): TGTGCCAGCAGTTTAGGCCAGGCCATGAATGAGCAGTTCTTC. The J gene is TRBJ2-1, the V gene TRBV12-3 or TRBV12-4, with D uncertain. The CDR3 spans 14 residues. Trimming shortened V by 1 base and J by 7 bases, and 11 bases separated the two germline ends.